Many counts were recorded for the clone carrying this T cell receptor (beta chain). MiXCR was run by TCRdb on the PCR reads, yielding one entry per CDR3 protein. This table has 68,000 or so distinct CDR3 sequences, 17% appearing once. This sample was taken from a study of molecular identifiers for immune sequencing clone quantification. The CDR3 has 16 amino acids. Germline values: CDR1 SGHAT, CDR2 FQNNGV. Trimming took off 5 bases at V and 3 bases at J, with 20 bases between the two ends. For naive CD8 T cells, sorting used the CD8+CD4-CCR7+CD45RA+ phenotype. The sequenced sample was naive CD8+ T cells from blood, with Jurkat cell RNA spiked in. Subset denoted: FACS-sorted CD8+CD4-CCR7+CD45RA+ naive T cells. The chain recombines TRBV11-2 with TRBJ2-7; the D gene is possibly TRBD2 (6 bases). The receptor's source is a human donor in good health. Some libraries in this study had Jurkat cell RNA spiked in. CDR3 DNA: TGTGCCAGCAGCCCAGAAGTGGGACTGACTCGCTACGAGCAGTACTTC. Translating gives CASSPEVGLTRYEQYF.